The clone carrying this T cell receptor (beta chain) has a handful of counts. Sequencing was performed with immunoSEQ multiplex PCR; in TCRdb, only in-frame clones are kept and a portion is missing. The sample has about 220,000 clones; roughly 84% are singletons. This specimen belongs to a study of blood T cell repertoires in COVID-19. The CDR3 runs 14 residues. This receptor was obtained from a woman of 80 years or more with acute or convalescent COVID-19. V gene TRBV21-1 combines with J gene TRBJ2-7; the table assigns TRBD1, which was not confirmed against the DNA. TRBV21-1 is a pseudogene locus. The specimen sequenced was peripheral blood. CDR3 DNA sequence: TGTGCCAGTCCATCCGACAGTAGCTCCTACGAGCAGTACTTC. Its translation is CASPSDSSSYEQYF.